This is a list of T cell receptor beta chains from one sample in a study of identifying expanded T cells in peripheral blood. Method: immunoSEQ multiplex PCR; TCRdb's copy keeps in-frame clones and lacks some. The data show around 84,000 clones, roughly 89% seen once. The sample comprised blood. Every receptor here comes from a person aged 18-70 years in good health. The CDR3 runs from the conserved cysteine through the conserved F or W. The order of the fields is D gene, V gene, clone size, J gene, CDR3 protein, CDR3 DNA. A D gene is named only where the DNA matches it firmly. The size field is filled for only some rows; it gives once, few, many or a size class.

>.|TRBV29-1|.|TRBJ1-2
CSVEVGANYGYTF
TGCAGCGTTGAAGTAGGGGCGAACTATGGCTACACCTTC
>.|TRBV7-7|.|TRBJ2-3
CASSWDQTDTQYF
TGTGCCAGCAGCTGGGATCAGACAGATACGCAGTATTTT
>.|TRBV28|.|TRBJ1-1
CASSLSLPNTEAFF
TGTGCCAGCAGTTTGTCCCTCCCAAACACTGAAGCTTTCTTT
>TRBD2|TRBV14|.|TRBJ2-1
CASSQDRKASGRRSYNEQFF
TGTGCCAGCAGCCAAGATCGGAAGGCTAGCGGGAGGAGGTCCTACAATGAGCAGTTCTTC
>TRBD2|TRBV5-1|.|TRBJ2-1
CASSLGGGGASYNEQFF
TGCGCCAGCAGCTTGGGTGGCGGGGGAGCGTCCTACAATGAGCAGTTCTTC
>TRBD2|TRBV5-1|once|TRBJ2-2
CASHNAGGPTGELFF
TGCGCCAGCCACAACGCGGGGGGGCCGACCGGGGAGCTGTTTTTT
>.|TRBV6-5|.|TRBJ2-7
CASSYGGGHYEQYF
TGTGCCAGCAGTTACGGGGGGGGACACTACGAGCAGTACTTC
>.|TRBV11-3|.|TRBJ2-1
CASSFGSGGFYEQFF
TGTGCCAGCAGCTTTGGGAGCGGAGGTTTCTATGAGCAGTTCTTC
>TRBD1|TRBV7-3|.|TRBJ2-5
CASSSTGVGETQYF
TGTGCCAGCAGCTCAACAGGGGTAGGGGAGACCCAGTACTTC
>.|TRBV13|.|TRBJ1-1
CASRLGGVGLNTEAFF
TGTGCCAGCAGACTAGGAGGGGTAGGGTTGAACACTGAAGCTTTCTTT
>.|TRBV6-1|.|TRBJ1-2
CASSERWEGNYGYTF
TGTGCCAGCAGTGAAAGATGGGAGGGAAACTATGGCTACACCTTC
>TRBD1|TRBV7-9|few|TRBJ1-1
CASSLVQGALDTEAFF
TGTGCCAGCAGCTTAGTTCAGGGGGCTTTGGACACTGAAGCTTTCTTT
>.|TRBV10-3|.|TRBJ1-2
CAISESGTGSDYGYTF
TGTGCCATCAGTGAGTCCGGAACAGGGTCGGACTATGGCTACACCTTC
>.|TRBV29-1|.|TRBJ1-4
CSAAPRGAGEKLFF
TGCAGCGCTGCCCCACGGGGGGCAGGAGAAAAACTGTTTTTT
>.|TRBV4-3|.|TRBJ1-1
CASSHGGGTEAFF
TGCGCCAGCAGCCACGGGGGAGGAACTGAAGCTTTCTTT
>.|TRBV29-1|.|TRBJ1-2
CSAHSGDYGYTF
TGCAGCGCCCATTCGGGGGACTATGGCTACACCTTC
>TRBD1|TRBV9|.|TRBJ2-7
CASSGRQGVYEQYF
TGTGCCAGCAGCGGACGACAGGGGGTCTACGAGCAGTACTTC
>TRBD1|TRBV18|.|TRBJ1-2
CASSLDRDYGYTF
TGTGCCAGCTCACTGGACAGGGACTATGGCTACACCTTC
>TRBD1|TRBV29-1|.|TRBJ1-4
CSVGAGGNEKLFF
TGCAGCGTTGGGGCAGGGGGGAATGAAAAACTGTTTTTT
>TRBD1|TRBV27|.|TRBJ2-5
CASSSTGQGQTQYF
TGTGCCAGCAGTTCCACGGGACAGGGACAGACCCAGTACTTC
>.|TRBV5-6|.|TRBJ1-3
CASSLIETGNTIYF
TGTGCCAGCAGCTTGATTGAAACGGGAAACACCATATATTTT
>.|TRBV5-5|.|TRBJ2-7
CASSFARVRGEQYF
TGTGCCAGCAGCTTCGCCCGGGTCCGGGGCGAGCAGTACTTC
>TRBD1|TRBV7-9|.|TRBJ1-1
CASSLGQGRGGTEAFF
TGTGCCAGCAGCTTAGGACAGGGAAGGGGTGGCACTGAAGCTTTCTTT
>.|TRBV12-5|.|TRBJ2-5
CASAPGGGGAQQETQYF
TGTGCTAGTGCCCCTGGCGGAGGGGGCGCACAACAAGAGACCCAGTACTTC
>.|TRBV7-9|.|TRBJ2-3
CASIALGGDTQYF
TGTGCCAGCATTGCTCTAGGAGGGGATACGCAGTATTTT